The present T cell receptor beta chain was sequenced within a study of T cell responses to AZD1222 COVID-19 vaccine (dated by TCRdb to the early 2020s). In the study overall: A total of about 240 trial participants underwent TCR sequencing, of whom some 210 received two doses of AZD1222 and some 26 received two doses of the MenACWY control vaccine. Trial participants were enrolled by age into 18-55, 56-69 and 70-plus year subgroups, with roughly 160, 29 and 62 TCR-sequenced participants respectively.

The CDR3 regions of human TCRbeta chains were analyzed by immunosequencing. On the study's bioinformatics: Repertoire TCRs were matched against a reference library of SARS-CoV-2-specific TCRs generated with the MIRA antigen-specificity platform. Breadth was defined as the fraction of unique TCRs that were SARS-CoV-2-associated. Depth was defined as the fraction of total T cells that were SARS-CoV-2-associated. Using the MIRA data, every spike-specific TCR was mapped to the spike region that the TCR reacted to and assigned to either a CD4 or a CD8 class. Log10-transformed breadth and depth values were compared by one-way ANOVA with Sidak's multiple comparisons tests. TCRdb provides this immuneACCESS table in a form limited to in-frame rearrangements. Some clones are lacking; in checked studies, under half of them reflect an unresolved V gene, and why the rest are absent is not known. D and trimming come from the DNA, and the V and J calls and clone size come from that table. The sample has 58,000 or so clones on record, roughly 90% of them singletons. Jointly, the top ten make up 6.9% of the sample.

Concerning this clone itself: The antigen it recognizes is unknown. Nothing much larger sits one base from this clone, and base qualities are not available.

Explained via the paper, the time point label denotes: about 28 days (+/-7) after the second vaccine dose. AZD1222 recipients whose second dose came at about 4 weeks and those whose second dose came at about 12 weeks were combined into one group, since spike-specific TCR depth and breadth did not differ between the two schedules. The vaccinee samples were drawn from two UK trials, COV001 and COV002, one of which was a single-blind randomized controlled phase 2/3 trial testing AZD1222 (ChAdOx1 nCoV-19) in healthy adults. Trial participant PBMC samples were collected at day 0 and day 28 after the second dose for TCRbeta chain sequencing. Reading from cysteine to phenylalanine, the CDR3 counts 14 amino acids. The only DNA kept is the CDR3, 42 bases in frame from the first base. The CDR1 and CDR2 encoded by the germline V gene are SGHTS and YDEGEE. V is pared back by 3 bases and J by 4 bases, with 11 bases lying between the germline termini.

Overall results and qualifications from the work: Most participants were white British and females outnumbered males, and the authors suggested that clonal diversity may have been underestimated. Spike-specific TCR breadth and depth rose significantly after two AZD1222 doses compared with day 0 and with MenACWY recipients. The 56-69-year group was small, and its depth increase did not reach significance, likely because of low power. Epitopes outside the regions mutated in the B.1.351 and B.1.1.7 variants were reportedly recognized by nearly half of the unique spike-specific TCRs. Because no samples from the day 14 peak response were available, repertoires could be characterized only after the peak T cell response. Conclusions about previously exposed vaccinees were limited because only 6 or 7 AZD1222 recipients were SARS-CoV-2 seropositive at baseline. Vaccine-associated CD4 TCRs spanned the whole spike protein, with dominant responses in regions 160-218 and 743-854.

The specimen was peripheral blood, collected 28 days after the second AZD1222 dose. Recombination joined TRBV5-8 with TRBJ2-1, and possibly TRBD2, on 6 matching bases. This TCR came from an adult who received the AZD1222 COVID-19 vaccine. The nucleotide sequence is TGTGCCAGCAGCTCCTCTGGGGGGTACAATGAGCAGTTCTTC. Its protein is CASSSSGGYNEQFF.